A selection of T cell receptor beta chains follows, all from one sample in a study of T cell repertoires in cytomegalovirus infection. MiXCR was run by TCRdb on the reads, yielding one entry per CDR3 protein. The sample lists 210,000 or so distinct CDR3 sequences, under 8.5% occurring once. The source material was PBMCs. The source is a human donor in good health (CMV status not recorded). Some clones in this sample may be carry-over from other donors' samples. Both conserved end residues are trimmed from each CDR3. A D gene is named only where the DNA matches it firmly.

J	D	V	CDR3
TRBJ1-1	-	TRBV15	ATSRERQLLNTEAF
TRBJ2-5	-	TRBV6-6	ASTMPEGAETQY
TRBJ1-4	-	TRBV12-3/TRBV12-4	ASSLLAGRGATNEKLF
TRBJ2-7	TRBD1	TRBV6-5	ASSLDRGGDEQY
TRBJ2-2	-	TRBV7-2	ASSQGPANTGELF
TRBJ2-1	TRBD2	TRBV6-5	ASIPTSGGANEQF
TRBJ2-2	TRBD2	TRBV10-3	AISEASGGTTGELF
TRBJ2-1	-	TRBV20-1	SASSFSGRNEQF
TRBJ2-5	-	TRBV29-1	SVDLSETQY
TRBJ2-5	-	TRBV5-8	ASTLYGIQETQY
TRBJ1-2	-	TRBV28	ASSPPRRGDGYT
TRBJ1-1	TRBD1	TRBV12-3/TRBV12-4	ASSPPGQWVTEAF
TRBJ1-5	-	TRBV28	ASSPTQGSNQPQH
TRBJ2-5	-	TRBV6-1	ASSEQGETQY
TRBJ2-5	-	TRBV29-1	SVRGPRGETQY
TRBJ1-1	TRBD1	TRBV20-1	SASTGDTEAF
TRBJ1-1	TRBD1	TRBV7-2	ASSLVGTGDTEAF
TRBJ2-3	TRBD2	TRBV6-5	ASSYSTRLAASTDTQY
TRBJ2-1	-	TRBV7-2	ASSPYTSSSYNEQF
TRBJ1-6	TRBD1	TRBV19	ASSINTGGGSPLH
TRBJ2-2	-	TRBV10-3	AISAELQSTGELF